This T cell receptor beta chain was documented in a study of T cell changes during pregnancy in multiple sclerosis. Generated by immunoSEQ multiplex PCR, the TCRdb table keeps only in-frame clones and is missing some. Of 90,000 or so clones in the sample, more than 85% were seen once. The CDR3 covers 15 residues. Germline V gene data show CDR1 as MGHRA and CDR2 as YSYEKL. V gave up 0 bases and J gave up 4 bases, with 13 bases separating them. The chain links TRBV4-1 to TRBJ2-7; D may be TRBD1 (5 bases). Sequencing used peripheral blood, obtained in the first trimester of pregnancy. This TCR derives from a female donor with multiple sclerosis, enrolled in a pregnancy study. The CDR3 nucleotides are TGCGCCAGCAGCCAAGATCAGGGTTGGTTATACGAGCAGTACTTC. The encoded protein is CASSQDQGWLYEQYF.